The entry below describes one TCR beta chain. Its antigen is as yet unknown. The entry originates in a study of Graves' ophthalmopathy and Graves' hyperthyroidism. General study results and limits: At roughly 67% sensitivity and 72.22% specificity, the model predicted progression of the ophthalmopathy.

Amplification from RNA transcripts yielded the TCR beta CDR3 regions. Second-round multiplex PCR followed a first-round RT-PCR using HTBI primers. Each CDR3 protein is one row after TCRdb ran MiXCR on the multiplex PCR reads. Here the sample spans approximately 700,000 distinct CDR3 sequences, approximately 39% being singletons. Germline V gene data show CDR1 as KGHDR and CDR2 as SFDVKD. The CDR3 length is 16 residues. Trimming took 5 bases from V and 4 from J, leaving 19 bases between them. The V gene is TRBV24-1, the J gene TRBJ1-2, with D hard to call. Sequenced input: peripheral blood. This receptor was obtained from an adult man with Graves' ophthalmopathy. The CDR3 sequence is CATSAPRLAETYGYTF. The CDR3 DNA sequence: TGTGCCACCAGTGCCCCCCGACTAGCGGAGACCTATGGCTACACCTTC.